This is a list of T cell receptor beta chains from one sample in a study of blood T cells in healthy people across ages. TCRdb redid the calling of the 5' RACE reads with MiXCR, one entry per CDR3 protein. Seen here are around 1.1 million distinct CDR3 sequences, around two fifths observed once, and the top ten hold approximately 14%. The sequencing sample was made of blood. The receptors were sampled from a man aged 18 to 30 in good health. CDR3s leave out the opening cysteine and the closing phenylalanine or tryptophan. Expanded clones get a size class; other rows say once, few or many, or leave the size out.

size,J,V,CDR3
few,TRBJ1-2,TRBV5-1,ASSPPRDRSNYGYT
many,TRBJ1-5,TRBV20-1,SAPDPDSSQPQH
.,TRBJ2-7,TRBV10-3,AISGTDAGGREQY
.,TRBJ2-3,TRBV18,ASSPPRGRADTQY
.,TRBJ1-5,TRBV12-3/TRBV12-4,ASSTQSFNQPQH
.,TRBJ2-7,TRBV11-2,ASSLASGSYYNEQY
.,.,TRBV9,ASSVGLGLAGTYEQY
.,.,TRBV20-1,SARIPGREGSDEQY
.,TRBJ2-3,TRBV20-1,SVVLAGADTQY
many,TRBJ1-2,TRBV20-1,SAHPYRGYGYT
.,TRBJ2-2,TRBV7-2,ASRELSAGELF
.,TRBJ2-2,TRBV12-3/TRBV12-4,ASSSRQGVTGELF
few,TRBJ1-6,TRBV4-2,ASSQGLGHNSPLH
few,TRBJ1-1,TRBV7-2,ASSHPIQGPLNTEAF
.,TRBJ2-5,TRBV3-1,ASGLAGGRETQY
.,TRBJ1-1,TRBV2,ASSGGTGGFDIMNTEAF
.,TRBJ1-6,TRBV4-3,ASSQGEDSGNSPPH
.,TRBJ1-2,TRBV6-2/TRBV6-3,ASSPGRRGYT
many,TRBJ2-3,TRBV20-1,SAREGLSTDTQY
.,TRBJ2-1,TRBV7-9,ASSLVGGMWAHNEQF
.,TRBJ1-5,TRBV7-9,ASSLADRGQPQH
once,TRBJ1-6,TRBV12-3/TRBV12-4,ASGMPERRDIPPH
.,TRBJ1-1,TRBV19,ASSDRDRGREDTEAF
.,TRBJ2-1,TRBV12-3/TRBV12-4,ASSLSGGPVNEQF
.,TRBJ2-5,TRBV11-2,ASSRGRSQETQY
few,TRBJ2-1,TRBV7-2,ASSLALADSYNEQF
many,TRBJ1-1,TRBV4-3,ASSQVGRDTEAF
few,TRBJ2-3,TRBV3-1,ASSQVLSGPPDTQY
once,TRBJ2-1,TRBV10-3,AISSSGGASDEQF
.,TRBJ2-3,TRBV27,ASSFLDRGDTQY
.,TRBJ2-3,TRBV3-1,ASSQDRGAQIPDTQY
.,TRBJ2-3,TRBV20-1,TLEGSGKGTQY
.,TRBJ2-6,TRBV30,AWSVRDRGYTGANVLT
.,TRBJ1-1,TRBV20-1,SAREGADNTEAF
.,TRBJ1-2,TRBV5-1,ASSPYPKFNYGYT
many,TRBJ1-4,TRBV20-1,SASPRTGREKLF
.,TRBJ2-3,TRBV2,ASGRQGLDHTQY
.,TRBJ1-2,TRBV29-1,SVAGQGGSGYT
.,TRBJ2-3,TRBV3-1,ASLPGEGDTQY
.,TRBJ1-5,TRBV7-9,ASSLGAGAAYSNQPQH
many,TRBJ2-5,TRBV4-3,ASSQDGVAGGETQY
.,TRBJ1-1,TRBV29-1,SVMGRMNTEAF
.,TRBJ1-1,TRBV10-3,AIIPPGGTEAF
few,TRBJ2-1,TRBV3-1,ASSQDTWTDFEQF